This T cell receptor (beta chain) was observed in a study of T cells in Graves' hyperthyroidism and ophthalmopathy. Authors of the study amplified TCR beta CDR3 regions from RNA transcripts. HTBI primers were the set used in a first-round RT-PCR of the TCR CDR3. TCRdb re-analysed the multiplex PCR reads in MiXCR, keeping a single row per CDR3 protein. The repertoire holds some 700,000 distinct CDR3 sequences, with 15% to 20% as singletons. The CDR3 is 16 residues long. Germline V gives CDR1 MNHNS, CDR2 SASEGT. The V and J ends lost 1 base and 2 bases respectively, with 12 bases between them. Study-level results: Before onset, by a median of about seven months, the model predicted ophthalmopathy.

If no ophthalmopathy progression occurred within 18 months, Graves' hyperthyroidism was stable. This sample holds PBMCs from less than 11 ml fresh peripheral blood. This clonotype was picked up a small number of times. Its antigen remains unidentified. Sequencing was carried out using blood. The rearrangement links TRBV6-1 to TRBJ1-5, with D possibly being TRBD1 (5 bases). The TCR sequence derives from a man aged 50-60 years with Graves' hyperthyroidism. In DNA form, the CDR3 reads TGTGCCAGCAGTGAAGTGGGGGGGTGGGGCAATCAGCCCCAGCATTTT. This sequence encodes CASSEVGGWGNQPQHF.